The 25 T cell receptor beta chains in this list originate from one sample, sequenced in a study of blood T cell repertoires in COVID-19. Some clones are missing from TCRdb's copy, which holds only in-frame ones; the method was immunoSEQ multiplex PCR. The data show 46,000 or so clones, with roughly nine tenths seen just once and under 20% held by the top ten. Sequencing input: peripheral blood. These receptors all come from a man aged 65-85 years with active COVID-19.

The chain links TRBV5-8 to TRBJ1-6, with D uncertain. In germline, CDR1 is SGHTS, CDR2 YDEGEE. V was cut by 6 bases and J by 5 bases, with 15 bases left in between. This CDR3 has 15 amino acids. For the CDR3, the DNA is TGTGCCAGCAACCCGCACGCGGGTAATAATTCACCCCTCCACTTT. Amino acids: CASNPHAGNNSPLHF.

The chain recombines TRBV12-3 or TRBV12-4 with TRBJ2-7; D remains ambiguous. Trimming took off 9 bases at V and 1 base at J, with 10 bases between the two ends. There are 12 residues in the CDR3. The CDR3 DNA reads TGTGCCAGTCGATTCGGGTCCTACGAGCAGTACTTC. Translated, it gives CASRFGSYEQYF.

The chain couples TRBV19 to TRBJ1-5; D may be TRBD1 (5 bases). The V gene lost 10 bases and the J gene lost 1 base, with 17 bases spanning the gap. This CDR3 is built from 15 residues. CDR1 and CDR2 (germline): LNHDA, SQIVND (reference sequence). The DNA for the CDR3 is TGTGCCACCATGGGACTCACGGGGAGCAATCAGCCCCAGCATTTT. Protein sequence: CATMGLTGSNQPQHF.

The chain employs TRBV5-1 and TRBJ2-2, with TRBD2 matching over 12 bases. This CDR3 contains 15 residues. The V segment lost 1 base and the J segment 9 bases; nucleotides outside the gene matches: 4. Per the germline V gene, CDR1 is SGHRS and CDR2 is YFSETQ. The CDR3 DNA sequence: TGCGCCAGCAGCTTGTCTAGCGGGAGGGCCAGGGAGCTGTTTTTT. This translates into CASSLSSGRARELFF. Together with reference TRBV5-1 and TRBJ2-2, the CDR3 gives the full variable domain: KAGVTQTPRYLIKTRGQQVTLSCSPISGHRSVSWYQQTPGQGLQFLFEYFSETQRNKGNFPGRFSGRQFSNSRSEMNVSTLELGDSALYLCASSLSSGRARELFFGEGSRLTVL.

CDR3 bases: TGCGCCAGCAGCTCTACAGAGAACTATGGCTACACCTTC. It specifies CASSSTENYGYTF. This sequence joins TRBV5-1 and TRBJ1-2; the D is unclear. The CDR3 extends over 13 amino acids. The germline V and J ends were trimmed by 3 bases and 2 bases, with 8 bases remaining between them. CDR1 is SGHRS, CDR2 YFSETQ, per germline.

The CDR3 coding sequence is TGTGCTAGTGGTTTGGGGCAACAGGGAAACACCGGGGAGCTGTTTTTT. As protein: CASGLGQQGNTGELFF. This sequence joins TRBV12-5 and TRBJ2-2; a possible D gene is TRBD1 (6 bases). Deletions cut 1 base from V and 2 bases from J, with 11 bases between. CDR3 length: 16 amino acids. Germline values: CDR1 LGHNT, CDR2 FRNRAP.

The rearrangement uses TRBV7-2 and TRBJ1-1; 11 nucleotides align to TRBD1. Trimming removed 2 bases from V and 6 bases from J; junction bases left unmatched: 5. The CDR3 consists of 15 residues. Looked up from germline, CDR1 is SGHTA and CDR2 is FQGNSA. CDR3 residues: CASSLRTGGVAEAFF. DNA for the CDR3: TGTGCCAGCAGCTTAAGGACAGGGGGCGTCGCTGAAGCTTTCTTT.

This chain joins TRBV28 and TRBJ1-2, with D possibly matching TRBD1 (5 bases). Germline CDR1 is MDHEN and CDR2 is SYDVKM. The CDR3 runs to 13 residues. Trimming cost V 3 bases and J 8 bases, with 13 bases left between them. As DNA, the CDR3 is TGTGCCAGCAGTTTCCCGGGGGTCTGGGGCTACACCTTC. It translates to CASSFPGVWGYTF.

The gene calls are TRBV6-5 and TRBJ1-6, with TRBD1 as a possible D gene (6 bases). Germline V gene lookup returns CDR1 MNHEY and CDR2 SVGAGI. The CDR3 is 13 amino acids. The V and J ends lost 8 bases and 6 bases respectively, with 11 bases between them. CDR3 region: CASGTRGNSPLHF. The CDR3 DNA follows: TGTGCCAGCGGGACACGGGGTAATTCACCCCTCCACTTT.

This chain connects TRBV7-6 to TRBJ2-1, with TRBD2 matching 9 bases. The CDR3 is 15 residues long. CDR1 and CDR2 from the germline V gene are SGHVS and FNYEAQ. V trimming: 1 base; J trimming: 3 bases; junction bases outside the gene matches: 1. The CDR3 bases are TGTGCCAGCAGCTTAGGACTAGCGGTCTACAATGAGCAGTTCTTC. This encodes CASSLGLAVYNEQFF.

The rearrangement joins TRBV6-1 to TRBJ1-5; possibly TRBD1 for D (5 bases). This CDR3 has 16 residues. The ends were cut back, 3 bases at V and 3 bases at J, with 15 bases in the middle. From germline, CDR1 is MNHNS and CDR2 SASEGT. CDR3 in amino acids: CASSDLARQLNQPQHF. CDR3 nucleotides: TGTGCCAGCAGTGATCTCGCCCGACAGCTCAATCAGCCCCAGCATTTT.

The rearrangement uses TRBV7-2 and TRBJ2-5; 9 bases are shared with TRBD2. The CDR3 extends over 17 amino acids. V dropped 2 bases and J dropped 3; count of bases not matched to a gene: 10. Germline V gives CDR1 SGHTA, CDR2 FQGNSA. The CDR3 loop reads CASSLQAAGGYKETQYF. The CDR3 nucleotides read TGTGCCAGCAGCTTACAAGCCGCGGGGGGGTACAAAGAGACCCAGTACTTC. Together with reference TRBV7-2 and TRBJ2-5, the CDR3 gives the full variable domain: GAGVSQSPSNKVTEKGKDVELRCDPISGHTALYWYRQSLGQGLEFLIYFQGNSAPDKSGLPSDRFSAERTGGSVSTLTIQRTQQEDSAVYLCASSLQAAGGYKETQYFGPGTRLLVL.

CDR3 sequence (DNA): TGTGCCAGCAGCGTAGAGGGGGAAGCGGTGAATGAGCAGTTCTTC. Amino acids: CASSVEGEAVNEQFF. This rearrangement joins TRBV9 to TRBJ2-1, with D perhaps matching TRBD1 (6 bases). Trimming removed 0 bases from V and 7 bases from J, with 14 bases in between. This CDR3 is built from 15 residues. Germline V gene lookup returns CDR1 SGDLS and CDR2 YYNGEE.

The chain has TRBV5-1 and TRBJ2-2, with 10 bases aligning to TRBD2. This CDR3 has 15 amino acids. Trimming cost V 5 bases and J 4 bases; bases outside gene matches: 5. Per the germline V gene, CDR1 is SGHRS and CDR2 is YFSETQ. The CDR3 loop is CASRLAGGSTGELFF. The CDR3 DNA is TGCGCCAGCAGGTTAGCGGGGGGCTCCACCGGGGAGCTGTTTTTT.

This chain uses TRBV2 with TRBJ1-3, with D tentatively TRBD1 (5 bases). Germline CDR1 SNHLY, CDR2 FYNNEI. With 0 bases removed from V and 2 bases from J, the gap between germline ends came to 8 bases. The CDR3 loop spans 15 amino acids. The CDR3 loop is CASSEAGGPGNTIYF. CDR3 coding DNA: TGTGCCAGCAGTGAAGCGGGGGGACCTGGAAACACCATATATTTT.

The chain is built from TRBV9 and TRBJ2-2; 11 bases line up with TRBD1. The ends lost 5 bases at V and 6 bases at J; junction bases unmatched: 6. The germline gives CDR1 SGDLS, CDR2 YYNGEE. This CDR3 has 15 residues. The CDR3 spells CASSPGQGEPGELFF. The DNA of the CDR3 is TGTGCCAGCAGTCCGGGACAGGGGGAACCCGGGGAGCTGTTTTTT.

The chain joins TRBV9 to TRBJ2-3, with 7 bases matching TRBD2. The length of the CDR3 is 15 residues. The V segment lost 5 bases and the J segment 7 bases; nucleotides outside the gene matches: 13. The germline V gene has CDR1 SGDLS and CDR2 YYNGEE. The CDR3 DNA reads TGTGCCAGCAGTTACCTCAGCGGGACTGGCCATACGCAGTATTTT. Translating it yields CASSYLSGTGHTQYF.

The chain uses TRBV2 and TRBJ2-7; 11 nucleotides line up with TRBD1. This CDR3 region has 14 residues. The trim removed 6 bases at V and 4 bases at J, leaving 5 bases unmatched. The V gene's germline CDR1 is SNHLY and CDR2 FYNNEI. The CDR3 DNA sequence: TGTGCCAGCAGACAGGGACAGGGGGTATACGAGCAGTACTTC. Protein: CASRQGQGVYEQYF.

The chain links TRBV5-1 to TRBJ1-3; no clear D. Trimming removed 0 bases at V and 1 base at J, with 11 bases between. This CDR3 is 16 amino acids long. In germline, CDR1 is SGHRS, CDR2 YFSETQ. Here the CDR3 DNA reads TGCGCCAGCAGCTTGGATGGACGGACTTCTGGAAACACCATATATTTT. Its protein product is CASSLDGRTSGNTIYF.

This chain uses TRBV19 with TRBJ2-4, with D possibly TRBD1 on 7 matching bases. CDR1 is LNHDA, CDR2 SQIVND, per germline (reference sequence). This CDR3 comprises 16 residues. V was shortened by 3 bases and J by 0 bases, with 12 bases between the two germline ends. CDR3 nucleotide sequence: TGTGCCAGTAGTATTCAGGGGGGACTAGCCAAAAACATTCAGTACTTC. This gives the protein CASSIQGGLAKNIQYF.

J is TRBJ2-3 and V is TRBV27, with 10 positions matching TRBD2. J lost 10 bases, V lost 5 bases, and 12 bases had no gene match. Germline CDR1 reads MNHEY; CDR2 reads SMNVEV (reference sequence). The CDR3 has 15 amino acids. The DNA of the CDR3 is TGTGCCAGCAGTACGACTAGGCACAGCGGGGGGGCGCAGTATTTT. Residues: CASSTTRHSGGAQYF.

J is TRBJ1-3 and V is TRBV18; no clear D gene. The CDR3 totals 14 residues. Trimming took off 6 bases at V and 4 bases at J, with 13 bases between the two ends. Germline CDR1 reads KGHSH; CDR2 reads LQKENI. CDR3 in amino acids: CASSLSDSGNTIYF. DNA of the CDR3: TGTGCCAGCTCCCTTTCGGACTCAGGAAACACCATATATTTT.

This clone was detected only a few times. This sequence joins TRBV3-1 (or the pseudogene TRBV3-2) and TRBJ2-3, with 7 bases identical to TRBD2. The CDR3 totals 15 residues. The trim removed 3 bases at V and 4 bases at J, leaving 7 bases unmatched. Germline V gives CDR1 LGHDT, CDR2 YNNKEL (reference sequence). The CDR3 loop reads CASSHWRERSDTQYF. CDR3 nucleotide sequence: TGTGCCAGCAGCCACTGGCGGGAGCGGTCAGATACGCAGTATTTT.

The rearrangement uses TRBV6-2 or TRBV6-3 and TRBJ1-1, with 7 bases fitting TRBD1. Germline V gene sequence: CDR1 MNHEY, CDR2 SVGEGT. The CDR3 loop spans 15 amino acids. V dropped 5 bases and J dropped 2; count of bases not matched to a gene: 8. CDR3 loop: CASSRPQGINTEAFF. As DNA, the CDR3 is TGTGCCAGCAGTCGTCCACAGGGGATAAACACTGAAGCTTTCTTT.

The gene calls are TRBV10-3 and TRBJ1-1, with D possibly matching TRBD1 (5 bases). The CDR3 is made up of 13 amino acids. V gave up 10 bases and J gave up 5 bases, with 17 bases separating them. In germline, CDR1 is ENHRY, CDR2 SYGVKD. CDR3 sequence: CATQGALATEAFF. The CDR3 region has the DNA TGTGCCACCCAGGGTGCACTGGCGACTGAAGCTTTCTTT.